This TCR beta chain was observed in a study of metastatic and nonmetastatic thyroid tumors. Whole-study context: Both malignant and benign thyroid patients supplied peripheral blood and tumor or nodule tissue samples, across which the repertoires of these patients were then compared.

Patients underwent thyroid surgery, and none had received any treatment before it. Per the original methods: Construction of a distant-metastasis classifier for papillary thyroid cancer relied on CDR3 differences across clinicopathological groups. TCRdb re-called the PCR reads via MiXCR. TCRdb, not the authors, supplied the V and J calls. The data hold around 20,000 clones, with approximately 30% observed a single time. CDR3 length equals 13 residues. V gave up 6 bases and J gave up 0 bases, with 10 bases separating them. Germline loops: CDR1 DFQATT, CDR2 SNEGSKA (reference sequence). Sequenced: adjacent normal tissue. The chain joins TRBV20-1 to TRBJ2-3; D gene unclear. This TCR was sampled from a female donor with papillary thyroid cancer or a benign thyroid nodule (not recorded which). Some clones in this sample may be carry-over from other donors' samples. Here the CDR3 DNA reads TGCAGTGCCAGCGTTGATAGCACAGATACGCAGTATTTT. It specifies CSASVDSTDTQYF.